The source of this TCR beta chain is a study of cytomegalovirus exposure and HLA in healthy donors. About the study: In a later analysis, the 110 or so validation repertoires were reported to have used the same platform as the approximately 670 first-cohort repertoires. Findings and limits, study-wide: According to a subsequent analysis, TCR clusters identified in the first cohort showed a tendency to co-occur across the approximately 130 validation repertoires. The study labeled more than 150 TCR beta chains cytomegalovirus-associated.

A remark on this clone: Antigen specificity is unknown.

V was pared by 1 base and J by 4 bases, with 19 bases between. The CDR3 covers 18 residues. Germline V gene data show CDR1 as SGHTA and CDR2 as FQGTGA. Generated by immunoSEQ multiplex PCR, the TCRdb table keeps only in-frame clones and is missing some. The sample lists about 160,000 clones; just under 90% were seen once. Separate from the approximately 670-subject first cohort was the approximately 120-subject validation cohort, to which the donors belonged. This chain links TRBV7-3 with TRBJ2-2; D is possibly TRBD2 (6 bases). The sequencing sample was made of PBMCs. This sequence originates from a woman between 18 and 29 years old in good health and CMV-seropositive. The CDR3 nucleotides read TGTGCCAGCAGCTTAATGGGCCAGGATGGGGGAGGCACCGGGGAGCTGTTTTTT. This sequence encodes CASSLMGQDGGGTGELFF.